One sample yielded the 26 T cell receptor beta chains listed below, sequenced in a study of T cell responses to AZD1222 COVID-19 vaccine. Method: immunoSEQ multiplex PCR; TCRdb's copy keeps in-frame clones and lacks some. The sample lists approximately 260,000 clones; over 85% were seen once. This material consisted of peripheral blood, taken on day 0 of AZD1222 vaccination. The receptor source for this set is an adult in good health.

The rearrangement uses TRBV20-1 and TRBJ2-7; D is undetermined. The germline V gene encodes CDR1 DFQATT and CDR2 SNEGSKA (reference sequence). V was pared by 3 bases and J by 2 bases, with 8 bases between. The CDR3 has 12 residues. CDR3 in amino acids: CSASSTPYEQYF. CDR3 nucleotide sequence: TGCAGTGCTAGTTCCACCCCCTACGAGCAGTACTTC.

The rearrangement links TRBV3-1 (or the pseudogene TRBV3-2) to TRBJ2-5; 7 nucleotides agree with TRBD1. Germline assignment: CDR1 LGHDT and CDR2 YNNKEL (reference sequence). CDR3 length: 16 residues. The V segment lost 2 bases and the J segment 3 bases; nucleotides outside the gene matches: 9. The CDR3 region is CASSQTGQKLKETQYF. The CDR3 coding sequence is TGTGCCAGCAGCCAAACGGGACAGAAACTTAAAGAGACCCAGTACTTC.

The rearrangement links TRBV15 to TRBJ1-1; D may be TRBD1 (5 bases). The CDR3 has 14 residues. CDR1 is LNHNV and CDR2 is YYDKDF in the germline V gene (reference sequence). V was cut by 3 bases and J by 4 bases, with 12 bases left in between. Written as DNA, the CDR3 is TGTGCCACCAGCAGGGGGGGACGCGGCACTGAAGCTTTCTTT. This codes for CATSRGGRGTEAFF.

V usage is TRBV2 and J usage is TRBJ2-7, with TRBD2 matching 12 bases. V shed 5 bases and J 0 bases; nucleotides not matched to a gene: 5. The germline CDR1 and CDR2 sequences are SNHLY and FYNNEI. The length of the CDR3 is 16 residues. For the CDR3, the DNA is TGTGCCAGCAGTCCCACGGGACTAGCGGGCTCCTACGAGCAGTACTTC. It is translated as CASSPTGLAGSYEQYF.

This clone was observed a few times. CDR3 in DNA: TGTGCCAGCAGACGCCCCGGTGGGGATGGCTACACCTTC. Protein: CASRRPGGDGYTF. The genes are TRBV3-1 (or the pseudogene TRBV3-2) and TRBJ1-2; no clear D gene. V lost 6 bases and J 6 bases, leaving 14 bases between the germline ends. CDR3 length equals 13 residues. Germline lookup yields CDR1 LGHDT and CDR2 YNNKEL (reference sequence).

This chain links TRBV29-1 with TRBJ1-2; D perhaps matches TRBD1 (5 bases). CDR1 SQVTM and CDR2 ANQGSEA come from the germline V gene. Trimming pared 7 bases from V and 5 bases from J, leaving 14 bases between. CDR3 size: 12 residues. The chain's CDR3 is CSAPEGNYGYTF. CDR3 DNA sequence: TGCAGCGCCCCCGAGGGGAATTATGGCTACACCTTC.

The rearrangement uses TRBV5-1 and TRBJ1-1; D not resolved. Trimming shortened V by 4 bases and J by 5 bases, and 15 bases separated the two germline ends. The CDR3 consists of 14 residues. Germline V gene lookup returns CDR1 SGHRS and CDR2 YFSETQ. The CDR3 nucleotides read TGCGCCAGCAGCCCGATGGGCGGGAAAACTGAAGCTTTCTTT. Translation gives CASSPMGGKTEAFF.

The chain links TRBV11-3 to TRBJ1-1, with a weak D call TRBD1 (6 bases). Germline V gene lookup returns CDR1 SGHNT and CDR2 YENEEA. The CDR3 covers 15 residues. Between the trimmed V and J ends, which lost 5 bases and 1 base, there was a span of 14 bases. The CDR3: CASSRRGGGNTEAFF. The CDR3 nucleotides are TGTGCCAGCAGCCGTCGAGGAGGGGGGAACACTGAAGCTTTCTTT.

Comments on this clone: Other DNA sequences in this sample translate to the same CDR3. The chain uses TRBV10-3 and TRBJ1-1; tentative D call: TRBD1 (6 bases). The length of the CDR3 is 13 residues. Germline CDR1 reads ENHRY; CDR2 reads SYGVKD. V dropped 5 bases and J dropped 1 base, with 8 bases sitting between them. The CDR3 nucleotides read TGTGCCATCAGTCGGACAGAGAACACTGAAGCTTTCTTT. The encoded protein is CAISRTENTEAFF.

V is TRBV19 and J is TRBJ2-1; unclear D gene. V lost 1 base to trimming and J lost 0 bases, with 10 bases between them. Germline V lookup: CDR1 LNHDA, CDR2 SQIVND (reference sequence). The length of the CDR3 is 16 residues. The DNA of the CDR3 is TGTGCCAGTAGTATAGTCCCGAGAAGCTCCTACAATGAGCAGTTCTTC. Its translation is CASSIVPRSSYNEQFF.

The rearrangement uses TRBV7-3 and TRBJ2-7; D might be TRBD2 (6 bases). The CDR3 covers 13 residues. Trimming stripped 5 bases from V and 6 bases from J, with 14 bases between. Germline V gene sequence: CDR1 SGHTA, CDR2 FQGTGA. CDR3 in amino acids: CASSPAGGGEQYF. Written as DNA, the CDR3 is TGTGCCAGCAGCCCAGCCGGGGGTGGCGAGCAGTACTTC. Based on the CDR3 plus reference TRBV7-3 and TRBJ2-7, the full variable domain is GAGVSQTPSNKVTEKGKYVELRCDPISGHTALYWYRQSLGQGPEFLIYFQGTGAADDSGLPNDRFFAVRPEGSVSTLKIQRTERGDSAVYLCASSPAGGGEQYFGPGTRLTVT.

The chain joins TRBV19 to TRBJ1-1; D remains unclear. The germline V gene encodes CDR1 LNHDA and CDR2 SQIVND (reference sequence). The CDR3 runs 13 residues. V lost 4 bases and J lost 0, with 6 bases in between. CDR3 protein: CASSTSMNTEAFF. The CDR3 coding sequence is TGTGCCAGTAGTACCTCTATGAACACTGAAGCTTTCTTT.

This chain links TRBV5-1 with TRBJ2-5; D is unclear. Germline V gene lookup returns CDR1 SGHRS and CDR2 YFSETQ. This CDR3 has 11 residues. V lost 1 base to trimming and J lost 5 bases, with 3 bases between them. The CDR3 loop reads CASSLTETQYF. The CDR3 region has the DNA TGCGCCAGCAGCTTGACCGAGACCCAGTACTTC.

The CDR3 reads CASSRGTEETQYF. In DNA form, the CDR3 reads TGTGCCAGCTCACGGGGGACAGAAGAGACCCAGTACTTC. The rearrangement joins TRBV18 to TRBJ2-5; 7 bases match TRBD1. Per the germline V gene, CDR1 is KGHSH and CDR2 is LQKENI. V shed 4 bases and J 3 bases; nucleotides not matched to a gene: 2. The CDR3 has 13 amino acids.

With regard to this clone: This specimen includes other DNA sequences encoding the same CDR3. The CDR3: CASSVDTGELFF. The CDR3 DNA reads as TGTGCCAGCAGCGTAGACACCGGGGAGCTGTTTTTT. V and J are TRBV9 and TRBJ2-2; D ambiguous. The CDR3 spans 12 residues. Germline-derived CDR1 and CDR2 are SGDLS and YYNGEE. Deletions cut 0 bases from V and 3 bases from J, with 0 bases between.

The J gene is TRBJ2-4, the V gene TRBV28; 8 bases are a match to TRBD2. With V trimmed by 4 bases and J by 0 bases, 8 bases remained unmatched. Germline V gene sequence: CDR1 MDHEN, CDR2 SYDVKM. The CDR3 has 17 residues. The CDR3 loop reads CASSSLAGSIAKNIQYF. CDR3 DNA: TGTGCCAGCAGTTCTCTAGCGGGCTCCATAGCCAAAAACATTCAGTACTTC.

V gene TRBV7-9 combines with J gene TRBJ1-2; a weak D match, TRBD1 (6 bases). V was pared by 3 bases and J by 7 bases, with 15 bases between. Germline lookup yields CDR1 SEHNR and CDR2 FQNEAQ (reference sequence). The CDR3 loop spans 14 amino acids. The CDR3 spells CASSFRGRNGGYTF. CDR3 DNA: TGTGCCAGCAGCTTCAGGGGACGCAACGGTGGCTACACCTTC.

The V call is TRBV5-4, the J call TRBJ2-7; no clear D. The V gene lost 0 bases and the J gene lost 2 bases, with 15 bases spanning the gap. CDR3 length: 16 residues. The germline CDR1 and CDR2 sequences are SGHNT and YYREEE (reference sequence). The CDR3 region is CASSLDGRQNPYEQYF. The CDR3 DNA reads TGTGCCAGCAGCTTGGATGGGCGGCAAAACCCCTACGAGCAGTACTTC.

The chain has TRBV29-1 and TRBJ1-2; D perhaps matches TRBD1 (5 bases). With 4 bases removed from V and 8 bases from J, the gap between germline ends came to 14 bases. The germline V gene has CDR1 SQVTM and CDR2 ANQGSEA. The CDR3 loop spans 12 amino acids. The CDR3 reads CSVVVQGPGYTF. The CDR3 DNA sequence: TGCAGCGTTGTGGTGCAGGGTCCCGGCTACACCTTC.

The chain joins TRBV4-1 to TRBJ1-3, with unresolved D. The germline V gene encodes CDR1 MGHRA and CDR2 YSYEKL. V gave up 3 bases and J gave up 4 bases, with 10 bases separating them. The CDR3 has 14 amino acids. The CDR3 reads CASSHPPKGNTIYF. The CDR3, as DNA: TGCGCCAGCAGCCACCCGCCGAAGGGAAACACCATATATTTT.

The V call is TRBV5-4, the J call TRBJ2-1; D gene uncertain. CDR1 and CDR2 (germline): SGHNT, YYREEE (reference sequence). CDR3 length equals 15 residues. V shed 0 bases and J shed 4 bases, with 11 bases lying between them. The CDR3 region has the DNA TGTGCCAGCAGCTTGGGTCTGAAATCTTACAATGAGCAGTTCTTC. It encodes CASSLGLKSYNEQFF.

This sequence joins TRBV5-1 and TRBJ2-3; no reliable D call. CDR3 length: 15 residues. Germline V CDR1 and CDR2: SGHRS, YFSETQ. The germline V and J ends were trimmed by 0 bases and 2 bases, with 10 bases remaining between them. Here the CDR3 reads CASSLDDGSTDTQYF. CDR3 sequence (DNA): TGCGCCAGCAGCTTGGACGACGGATCCACAGATACGCAGTATTTT.

This clone was seen only once. CDR3 in amino acids: CARSPWGGDLNQPQHF. CDR3 sequence (DNA): TGTGCCAGAAGCCCTTGGGGGGGGGACCTTAATCAGCCCCAGCATTTT. This chain joins TRBV5-3 and TRBJ1-5, with a weak D call TRBD1 (5 bases). TRBV5-3 is marked as an open reading frame, function uncertain. The CDR3 extends over 16 amino acids. Trimming took off 4 bases at V and 4 bases at J, with 18 bases between the two ends.

The chain links TRBV11-3 to TRBJ2-2; D is undetermined. Trimming took 2 bases from V and 5 from J, leaving 9 bases between them. The germline V gene has CDR1 SGHNT and CDR2 YENEEA. The CDR3 has 14 amino acids. CDR3 bases: TGTGCCAGCAGCTTACAGAGCCCTACCGGGGAGCTGTTTTTT. This translates into CASSLQSPTGELFF.

This chain joins TRBV6-5 and TRBJ1-2, with 8 bases identical to TRBD1. CDR3 length equals 13 residues. V lost 6 bases and J lost 8; bases outside the gene matches: 8. The germline CDR1 and CDR2 sequences are MNHEY and SVGAGI. The CDR3 DNA reads TGTGCCAGCAGGGACGAGACAGGGGTCGGCTACACCTTC. This encodes CASRDETGVGYTF.

This chain uses TRBV27 with TRBJ2-7; 8 nucleotides align to TRBD1. After removal of 6 bases from V and 2 bases from J, the junction contained 9 bases not matched to a gene. The length of the CDR3 is 15 residues. The germline CDR1 and CDR2 sequences are MNHEY and SMNVEV (reference sequence). The CDR3 DNA reads TGTGCCAGCAGCCTGGACAGGGTCCCCCCCTACGAGCAGTACTTC. Its translation is CASSLDRVPPYEQYF.